Listed here is a single TCR beta chain. V was cut by 8 bases and J by 0 bases, with 12 bases left in between. The CDR3 consists of 14 residues. Germline V gene data show CDR1 as SEHNR and CDR2 as FQNEAQ (reference sequence). Generated by immunoSEQ multiplex PCR, the TCRdb table keeps only in-frame clones and is missing some. Of about 70,000 clones in the sample, roughly 82% were seen once. The sample belongs to a study of OX40 agonist ivuxolimab in advanced cancers. The receptor's source is an adult with an advanced solid tumor such as melanoma, head and neck, liver or kidney cancer. Specimen: CD4+ or CD8+ T cells sorted from blood, collected in a trial of the OX40 agonist ivuxolimab. The genes are TRBV7-9 and TRBJ2-3; TRBD1 might be the D (5 bases). The CDR3 loop reads CASYQGLSTDTQYF. The CDR3, as DNA: TGTGCCAGCTATCAGGGCTTGAGCACAGATACGCAGTATTTT.